These 10 T cell receptor beta chains were all obtained from the same sample, sequenced in a study of T cell changes during pregnancy in multiple sclerosis. Profiled with immunoSEQ multiplex PCR; TCRdb holds only in-frame clones, not every one. The data show tens of thousands of clones, around 94% seen once. This material consisted of peripheral blood, taken in the third trimester of pregnancy. Receptor source: a female donor with multiple sclerosis, enrolled in a pregnancy study.

The CDR3, as DNA: TGTGCCATCAGCCACAGCGGGAGGGGGGGTTCCGATGAGCAGTTCTTC. Its protein product is CAISHSGRGGSDEQFF. The chain recombines TRBV10-3 with TRBJ2-1; 10 bases map to TRBD2. Germline V gene lookup returns CDR1 ENHRY and CDR2 SYGVKD. V lost 6 bases to trimming and J lost 8 bases; unmatched junction nucleotides: 13. This CDR3 is 16 amino acids long.

V gene TRBV7-9 combines with J gene TRBJ2-1; 7 bases line up with TRBD1. This CDR3 comprises 15 residues. From germline, CDR1 is SEHNR and CDR2 FQNEAQ (reference sequence). The V segment lost 5 bases and the J segment 1 base; nucleotides outside the gene matches: 5. The CDR3 reads CASSPRQGSYNEQFF. The CDR3 DNA reads as TGTGCCAGCAGCCCCAGACAGGGATCCTACAATGAGCAGTTCTTC.

The V and J genes are TRBV27 and TRBJ2-1; 8 bases fit TRBD1. Per the germline V gene, CDR1 is MNHEY and CDR2 is SMNVEV (reference sequence). The ends lost 3 bases at V and 4 bases at J; junction bases unmatched: 5. The CDR3 extends over 15 amino acids. CDR3 protein: CASSLDRATYNEQFF. CDR3 in DNA: TGTGCCAGCAGTTTGGACAGGGCCACGTACAATGAGCAGTTCTTC.

The chain combines TRBV28 with TRBJ2-7; D is possibly TRBD1 (6 bases). CDR1 and CDR2 from the germline V gene are MDHEN and SYDVKM. Trimming stripped 6 bases from V and 1 base from J, with 13 bases between. The CDR3 loop spans 14 amino acids. Here the CDR3 reads CASSFQGFSYEQYF. DNA of the CDR3: TGTGCCAGCAGCTTCCAGGGGTTTTCCTACGAGCAGTACTTC.

The rearrangement uses TRBV14 and TRBJ2-2, with a tentative D call TRBD1 (6 bases). V lost 8 bases and J lost 3, with 13 bases in between. Looked up from germline, CDR1 is SGHDN and CDR2 is FVKESK. The CDR3 has 14 residues. The CDR3 sequence is CASRHRAHTGELFF. The CDR3 region has the DNA TGTGCCAGCCGACACAGGGCCCACACCGGGGAGCTGTTTTTT.

The chain uses TRBV18 and TRBJ1-1; 10 nucleotides align to TRBD1. CDR3 length: 18 residues. V gave up 3 bases and J gave up 1 base; unmatched junction bases: 11. Per germline, CDR1 KGHSH and CDR2 LQKENI. CDR3 nucleotides: TGTGCCAGCTCACCCTTGGTCCCGGGACAGGGGTCGAACACTGAAGCTTTCTTT. This translates into CASSPLVPGQGSNTEAFF.

J is TRBJ2-1 and V is TRBV4-1; perhaps TRBD2 as D (5 bases). Between the trimmed V and J ends, which lost 0 bases and 10 bases, there was a span of 10 bases. CDR3 length: 13 residues. The V gene's germline CDR1 is MGHRA and CDR2 YSYEKL. The DNA of the CDR3 is TGCGCCAGCAGCCAAGATACGGGAAGAGAGCAGTTCTTC. Its translation is CASSQDTGREQFF.

This clone has only a few counts. V usage is TRBV7-9 and J usage is TRBJ2-6; D ambiguous. Per germline, CDR1 SEHNR and CDR2 FQNEAQ (reference sequence). The ends were cut back, 1 base at V and 1 base at J, with 5 bases in the middle. This CDR3 is 15 amino acids long. CDR3 sequence (DNA): TGTGCCAGCAGCTTAGGCCAGTCTGGGGCCAACGTCCTGACTTTC. This encodes CASSLGQSGANVLTF.

V and J are TRBV30 and TRBJ1-2; D gene ambiguous. Germline CDR1 reads GTSNPN; CDR2 reads SVGIG (reference sequence). This CDR3 is built from 12 residues. V lost 2 bases and J lost 9, with 13 bases in between. For the CDR3, the DNA is TGTGCCTGGAGTCGAGTCCCTAAAAGCTACACCTTC. It codes for CAWSRVPKSYTF.

This sequence joins TRBV27 and TRBJ2-1, with 11 positions matching TRBD2. Germline V CDR1 and CDR2: MNHEY, SMNVEV (reference sequence). The CDR3 loop spans 18 amino acids. V lost 5 bases, J lost 5 bases, and 14 bases stayed unmatched. The CDR3, as DNA: TGTGCCAGCAGTCCCGTAGCGGGAGGGCCGAGTCCGGACAATGAGCAGTTCTTC. Translating gives CASSPVAGGPSPDNEQFF.